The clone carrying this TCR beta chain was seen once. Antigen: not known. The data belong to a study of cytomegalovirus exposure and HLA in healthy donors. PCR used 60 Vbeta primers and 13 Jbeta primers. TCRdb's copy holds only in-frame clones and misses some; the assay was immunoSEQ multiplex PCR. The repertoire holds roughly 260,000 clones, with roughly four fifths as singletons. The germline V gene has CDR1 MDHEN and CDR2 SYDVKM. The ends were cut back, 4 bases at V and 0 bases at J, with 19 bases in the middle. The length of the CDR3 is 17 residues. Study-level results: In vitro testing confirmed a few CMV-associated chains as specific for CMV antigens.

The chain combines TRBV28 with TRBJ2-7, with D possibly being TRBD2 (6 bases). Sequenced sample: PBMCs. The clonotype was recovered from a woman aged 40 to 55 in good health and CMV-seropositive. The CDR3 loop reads CASSSGGYSGNSYEQYF. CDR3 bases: TGTGCCAGCAGTTCCGGAGGGTATAGCGGCAACTCCTACGAGCAGTACTTC.